This passage covers 29 T cell receptor beta chains from one sample sequenced in a study of shared clonotypes between healthy human individuals. Data came from immunoSEQ multiplex PCR; TCRdb stores just in-frame clones and leaves some out. Of millions of clones listed, more than 90% are singletons. Sequencing was carried out using naive CD4+ T cells sorted from blood. Subset of the sample: CD45RA+ positively selected. The receptors derive from a man aged 18 to 29 in good health.

The chain has TRBV25-1 and TRBJ1-3; no definite D call. Deletions cut 5 bases from V and 6 bases from J, with 14 bases between. Germline CDR1 and CDR2: MGHDK and SYGVNS. The CDR3 totals 14 residues. DNA for the CDR3: TGTGCCAGCAGTCAAGATGGATCCCTAAACACCATATATTTT. Translation gives CASSQDGSLNTIYF.

Written as DNA, the CDR3 is TGTGCCAGCAGCTTAGGGGGCGCCCCCACTTTAGGCTCTGGGGCCAACGTCCTGACTTTC. It codes for CASSLGGAPTLGSGANVLTF. The chain employs TRBV7-8 and TRBJ2-6; D may be TRBD1 (5 bases). V was pared by 1 base and J by 0 bases, with 19 bases between. The CDR3 has 20 amino acids. Germline assignment: CDR1 SGHVS and CDR2 FQNEAQ. Variable domain in full (rest from reference TRBV7-8 and TRBJ2-6): GAGVSQSPRYKVAKRGQDVALRCDPISGHVSLFWYQQALGQGPEFLTYFQNEAQLDKSGLPSDRFFAERPEGSVSTLKIQRTQQEDSAVYLCASSLGGAPTLGSGANVLTFGAGSRLTVL.

The rearrangement links TRBV16 to TRBJ1-1; D not certain. The CDR3 has 15 amino acids. V shed 3 bases and J shed 1 base, with 12 bases lying between them. Per the germline V gene, CDR1 is KGHSY and CDR2 is FQNENV. Written as DNA, the CDR3 is TGTGCCAGCAGCCAGAGTAGTTTTGGGAACACTGAAGCTTTCTTT. It specifies CASSQSSFGNTEAFF.

A word on this clone: In the same sample, other DNA sequences code for this CDR3. The rearrangement joins TRBV7-2 to TRBJ1-2; D call uncertain. Germline lookup yields CDR1 SGHTA and CDR2 FQGNSA. The CDR3 has 12 amino acids. Trimming took off 1 base at V and 7 bases at J, with 7 bases between the two ends. The CDR3 protein is CASSLGGGGYTF. The CDR3 DNA reads as TGTGCCAGCAGCTTAGGGGGAGGTGGCTACACCTTC.

The V gene is TRBV18, the J gene TRBJ1-2, with D tentatively TRBD1 (6 bases). CDR1 and CDR2 (germline): KGHSH, LQKENI. The CDR3 sequence is 13 residues long. Trimming removed 2 bases at V and 4 bases at J, with 8 bases between. In DNA form, the CDR3 reads TGTGCCAGCTCACCATCGGACAGCTATGGCTACACCTTC. Amino acid sequence: CASSPSDSYGYTF.

V gene TRBV25-1 combines with J gene TRBJ1-4, with D perhaps TRBD1 (6 bases). This CDR3 is built from 15 residues. Germline lookup yields CDR1 MGHDK and CDR2 SYGVNS. Trimming took off 6 bases at V and 6 bases at J, with 17 bases between the two ends. CDR3 sequence reads: CASSPHGGADEKLFF. The CDR3, as DNA: TGTGCCAGCAGCCCTCATGGGGGGGCGGATGAAAAACTGTTTTTT.

This chain connects TRBV28 to TRBJ1-5; the match to TRBD1 covers 9 bases. Per the germline V gene, CDR1 is MDHEN and CDR2 is SYDVKM. Trimming took 6 bases from V and 6 from J; bases not matched to a gene: 9. CDR3 length equals 15 residues. DNA for the CDR3: TGTGCCAGCAGATTGGACAGGGGCGGATTTCAGCCCCAGCATTTT. Its protein product is CASRLDRGGFQPQHF.

J is TRBJ1-5 and V is TRBV5-5; no firm D call. Germline loops: CDR1 SGHKS, CDR2 YYEKEE (reference sequence). The CDR3 is 16 residues long. V was pared by 4 bases and J by 7 bases, with 21 bases between. The CDR3 region is CASSPGTTWATQPQHF. The CDR3 region has the DNA TGTGCCAGCAGCCCGGGAACAACATGGGCCACACAGCCCCAGCATTTT.

The CDR3 DNA is TGTGCCAGCAACTCCGCCCGGGAGCTGTTTTTT. Translation: CASNSARELFF. The V and J genes are TRBV11-3 and TRBJ2-2; D uncertain. CDR1 is SGHNT, CDR2 YENEEA, per germline. The ends were cut back, 7 bases at V and 9 bases at J, with 9 bases in the middle. This CDR3 has 11 residues.

This chain connects TRBV19 to TRBJ1-6; D is perhaps TRBD1 (6 bases). This CDR3 region has 15 residues. Germline values: CDR1 LNHDA, CDR2 SQIVND (reference sequence). V lost 7 bases to trimming and J lost 2 bases, with 12 bases between them. CDR3 bases: TGTGCCAGTAACGATGGGGACACCTATAATTCACCCCTCCACTTT. It encodes CASNDGDTYNSPLHF.

The chain uses TRBV4-3 and TRBJ2-1; D unresolved. The V end lost 1 base, the J end lost 5 bases, and 6 bases lay between the germline ends. CDR1 and CDR2 (germline): LGHNA, YSLEER. CDR3 length: 13 amino acids. In nucleotides, the CDR3 is TGCGCCAGCAGCCAAGTGGGGAACAATGAGCAGTTCTTC. Its protein is CASSQVGNNEQFF.

This clone was found once. The gene calls are TRBV7-9 and TRBJ2-3; 9 bases line up with TRBD2. V lost 2 bases, J lost 3 bases, and 3 bases stayed unmatched. The CDR3 totals 15 residues. Germline CDR1 and CDR2: SEHNR and FQNEAQ (reference sequence). Here the CDR3 DNA reads TGTGCCAGCAGCTTACTAGCGGGGTGGACAGATACGCAGTATTTT. Translated, it gives CASSLLAGWTDTQYF.

This sequence joins TRBV28 and TRBJ1-5, with 7 bases that match TRBD1. CDR3 size: 12 residues. The V gene's germline CDR1 is MDHEN and CDR2 SYDVKM. Trimming took 5 bases from V and 10 from J; bases not matched to a gene: 5. The CDR3 DNA reads as TGTGCCAGCAGTATTAACAGGGGACCCCAGCATTTT. Its protein product is CASSINRGPQHF. The full variable domain, rest sourced from reference TRBV28 and TRBJ1-5, is DVKVTQSSRYLVKRTGEKVFLECVQDMDHENMFWYRQDPGLGLRLIYFSYDVKMKEKGDIPEGYSVSREKKERFSLILESASTNQTSMYLCASSINRGPQHFGDGTRLSIL.

The J gene is TRBJ1-1, the V gene TRBV28, with D perhaps TRBD1 (5 bases). This CDR3 contains 15 residues. From germline, CDR1 is MDHEN and CDR2 SYDVKM. V was shortened by 3 bases and J by 1 base, with 12 bases between the two germline ends. The CDR3 DNA reads TGTGCCAGCAGTTTTCTCACAGGAGGGAACACTGAAGCTTTCTTT. This encodes CASSFLTGGNTEAFF.

J is TRBJ1-5 and V is TRBV28, with D perhaps matching TRBD1 (5 bases). This CDR3 spans 15 amino acids. V dropped 7 bases and J dropped 2 bases, with 15 bases sitting between them. Germline-derived CDR1 and CDR2 are MDHEN and SYDVKM. The CDR3 loop reads CASKPGGLGNQPQHF. The CDR3 bases are TGTGCCAGCAAACCGGGGGGATTAGGCAATCAGCCCCAGCATTTT.

This chain connects TRBV10-3 to TRBJ2-3; D not certain. Germline V gives CDR1 ENHRY, CDR2 SYGVKD. V was pared by 0 bases and J by 4 bases, with 8 bases between. There are 14 residues in the CDR3. As DNA, the CDR3 is TGTGCCATCAGTGAGTCTGGACCTCCAGATACGCAGTATTTT. Residues: CAISESGPPDTQYF.

This chain uses TRBV5-6 with TRBJ2-7; possibly TRBD1 for D (6 bases). The germline gives CDR1 SGHDT, CDR2 YYEEEE. Trimming left V 1 base short and J 7 bases short, with 18 bases between. The CDR3 spans 15 residues. CDR3 amino acids: CASSLTDRNPREQYF. CDR3 sequence (DNA): TGTGCCAGCAGCTTGACCGACAGGAACCCCCGGGAGCAGTACTTC.

This CDR3 reads CASSSRSRGTDTQYF. Written as DNA, the CDR3 is TGCGCCAGCAGTTCCCGAAGCCGCGGCACAGATACGCAGTATTTT. V gene TRBV5-1 combines with J gene TRBJ2-3; the D is unclear. The V gene lost 5 bases and the J gene lost 1 base, with 14 bases spanning the gap. This CDR3 has 15 residues. Germline assignment: CDR1 SGHRS and CDR2 YFSETQ. The variable domain in full, completed from reference TRBV5-1 and TRBJ2-3, reads KAGVTQTPRYLIKTRGQQVTLSCSPISGHRSVSWYQQTPGQGLQFLFEYFSETQRNKGNFPGRFSGRQFSNSRSEMNVSTLELGDSALYLCASSSRSRGTDTQYFGPGTRLTVL.

The rearrangement uses TRBV5-1 and TRBJ2-1; tentatively, D is TRBD2 (6 bases). The V and J ends lost 2 bases and 2 bases respectively, with 11 bases between them. CDR3 size: 15 residues. From germline, CDR1 is SGHRS and CDR2 YFSETQ. CDR3 bases: TGCGCCAGCAGCTTCGGGCTAGCGACCTACAATGAGCAGTTCTTC. Translated, it gives CASSFGLATYNEQFF.

The rearrangement links TRBV9 to TRBJ2-1, with D perhaps given as TRBD1 or TRBD2 (6 bases each). Trimming cost V 3 bases and J 0 bases, with 16 bases left between them. There are 17 residues in the CDR3. Germline V gene lookup returns CDR1 SGDLS and CDR2 YYNGEE. This CDR3 reads CASSAAGVAASYNEQFF. The DNA of the CDR3 is TGTGCCAGCAGCGCGGCAGGGGTAGCGGCCTCCTACAATGAGCAGTTCTTC.

This chain connects TRBV28 to TRBJ1-2; D uncertain. Germline-derived CDR1 and CDR2 are MDHEN and SYDVKM. The CDR3 consists of 14 residues. V lost 5 bases to trimming and J lost 5 bases, with 15 bases between them. The chain's CDR3 is CASSTLVSPYGYTF. In DNA form, the CDR3 reads TGTGCCAGCAGTACCCTAGTGAGTCCGTATGGCTACACCTTC.

In regard to this clone: This sample includes further DNA sequences coding for the same CDR3. The chain uses TRBV5-1 and TRBJ1-2; 8 bases fit TRBD1. The V segment lost 3 bases and the J segment 4 bases; nucleotides outside the gene matches: 2. This CDR3 contains 13 residues. Germline V lookup: CDR1 SGHRS, CDR2 YFSETQ. The CDR3 sequence: CASSSGQGYGYTF. CDR3 sequence (DNA): TGCGCCAGCAGCTCTGGACAGGGCTATGGCTACACCTTC.

V and J are TRBV7-8 and TRBJ2-7, with D perhaps being TRBD1 or TRBD2 (5 bases each). Germline V gene lookup returns CDR1 SGHVS and CDR2 FQNEAQ. The CDR3 runs 14 residues. Trimming removed 4 bases from V and 3 bases from J, with 13 bases in between. As DNA, the CDR3 is TGTGCCAGCAGCTCCCCGGGACGGGTCTACGAGCAGTACTTC. It specifies CASSSPGRVYEQYF.

This rearrangement joins TRBV5-6 to TRBJ2-3; 13 bases are a match to TRBD2. J gave up 6 bases and V 5 bases, and 6 bases lay outside the gene matches. The germline CDR1 and CDR2 sequences are SGHDT and YYEEEE. The CDR3 covers 15 residues. The CDR3 DNA reads TGTGCCAGCAGTCCGGGACTAGCGGGGATGGATACGCAGTATTTT. This sequence encodes CASSPGLAGMDTQYF.

The gene calls are TRBV30 and TRBJ2-3; weak D call: TRBD2 (5 bases). The CDR3 is made up of 14 amino acids. Germline CDR1 GTSNPN, CDR2 SVGIG (reference sequence). The V and J ends lost 5 bases and 2 bases respectively, with 14 bases between them. The CDR3 spells CAWGGLGTTDTQYF. The CDR3 DNA sequence: TGTGCCTGGGGAGGCCTGGGCACCACAGATACGCAGTATTTT.

The chain has TRBV6-1 and TRBJ2-5; TRBD2 agrees at 13 bases. The CDR3 loop spans 15 amino acids. Looked up from germline, CDR1 is MNHNS and CDR2 is SASEGT. Unmatched junction bases numbered 5, after V lost 5 bases and J lost 5 bases. CDR3 region: CASSPRLAGGETQYF. The CDR3 DNA follows: TGTGCCAGCAGTCCTCGACTAGCGGGAGGTGAGACCCAGTACTTC.

This clone was found a few times. The sample holds other DNA sequences that translate to the same CDR3. The gene calls are TRBV9 and TRBJ2-3; unclear D gene. The germline V gene has CDR1 SGDLS and CDR2 YYNGEE. The CDR3 length is 12 residues. Trimming cost V 3 bases and J 0 bases, with 2 bases left between them. The chain's CDR3 is CASSASTDTQYF. In DNA form, the CDR3 reads TGTGCCAGCAGCGCGAGCACAGATACGCAGTATTTT.

The rearrangement uses TRBV4-1 and TRBJ1-4; D ambiguous. V lost 0 bases and J 0 bases, leaving 17 bases between the germline ends. Germline V CDR1 and CDR2: MGHRA, YSYEKL. There are 19 residues in the CDR3. The CDR3 region has the DNA TGCGCCAGCAGCCAAGAAGGACTGGTCCACTCTGCAACTAATGAAAAACTGTTTTTT. Amino acid sequence: CASSQEGLVHSATNEKLFF.

The chain is built from TRBV18 and TRBJ1-5; possible D gene TRBD1, 5 bases. CDR1 and CDR2 (germline): KGHSH, LQKENI. The CDR3 loop spans 18 amino acids. V lost 4 bases and J lost 3, with 22 bases in between. The CDR3 sequence is CASSLSGLTVGDNQPQHF. In DNA, the CDR3 is TGTGCCAGCTCACTGTCGGGACTGACTGTTGGGGACAATCAGCCCCAGCATTTT.